Detailed here is one TCR beta chain. This sample was included in a study of Ad26.COV2.S vaccination and SARS-CoV-2 variants. Treatment here: about 20 received Ad26.COV2.S at low or high dose, single or two shots; five or six received placebo; per-sample allocation not given. Sampling took place 63 days after the first vaccine or placebo injection. The data were produced by immunoSEQ multiplex PCR, yet TCRdb's version contains in-frame clones alone and is incomplete. Of fewer than 400,000 clones listed, roughly nine tenths are singletons. Per the germline V gene, CDR1 is LNHDA and CDR2 is SQIVND (reference sequence). Trimming stripped 6 bases from V and 0 bases from J, with 15 bases between. This CDR3 is built from 16 residues.

The sequencing here drew on peripheral blood, taken in a trial of Ad26.COV2.S vaccine versus placebo. The chain combines TRBV19 with TRBJ2-1; D may be TRBD1 (6 bases). The clonotype originates from a person aged 18-65 years who received the Ad26.COV2.S COVID-19 vaccine or a placebo. In DNA, the CDR3 is TGTGCCAGTAGGGACAGCACCATACTCTCCTACAATGAGCAGTTCTTC. Translated, it gives CASRDSTILSYNEQFF.